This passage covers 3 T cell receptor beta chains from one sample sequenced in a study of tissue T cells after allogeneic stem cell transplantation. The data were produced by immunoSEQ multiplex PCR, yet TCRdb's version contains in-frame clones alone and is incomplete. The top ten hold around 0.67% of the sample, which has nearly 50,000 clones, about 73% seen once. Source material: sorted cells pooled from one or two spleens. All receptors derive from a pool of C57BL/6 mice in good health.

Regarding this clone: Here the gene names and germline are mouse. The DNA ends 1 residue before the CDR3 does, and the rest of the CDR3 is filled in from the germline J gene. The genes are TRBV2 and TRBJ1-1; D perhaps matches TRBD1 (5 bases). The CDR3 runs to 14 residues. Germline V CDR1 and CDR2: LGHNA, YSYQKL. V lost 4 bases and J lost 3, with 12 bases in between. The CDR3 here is CASSRERGDTEVFF. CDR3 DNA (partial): TGTGCCAGCAGCCGAGAAAGGGGAGACACAGAAGTCTTC. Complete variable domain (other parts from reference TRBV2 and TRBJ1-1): DPKIIQKPKYLVAVTGSEKILICEQYLGHNAMYWYRQSAKKPLEFMFSYSYQKLMDNQTASSRFQPQSSKKNHLDLQITALKPDDSATYFCASSRERGDTEVFFGKGTRLTVV.

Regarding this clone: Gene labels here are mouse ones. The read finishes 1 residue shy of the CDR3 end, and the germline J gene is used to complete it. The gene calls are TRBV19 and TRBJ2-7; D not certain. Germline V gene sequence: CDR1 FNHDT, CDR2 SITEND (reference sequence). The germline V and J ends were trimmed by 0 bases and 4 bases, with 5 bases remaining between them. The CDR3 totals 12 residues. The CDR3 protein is CASSIEPYEQYF. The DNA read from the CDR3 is TGTGCCAGCAGTATAGAGCCGTATGAACAGTAC.

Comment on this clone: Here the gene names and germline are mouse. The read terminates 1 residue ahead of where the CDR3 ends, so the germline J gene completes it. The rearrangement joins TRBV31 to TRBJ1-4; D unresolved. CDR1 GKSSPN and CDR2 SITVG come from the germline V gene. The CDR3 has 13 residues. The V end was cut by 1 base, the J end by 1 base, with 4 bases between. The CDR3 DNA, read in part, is TGTGCCTGGAGTCACAGTTCCAACGAAAGATTATTT. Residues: CAWSHSSNERLF. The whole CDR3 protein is CAWSHSSNERLFF.